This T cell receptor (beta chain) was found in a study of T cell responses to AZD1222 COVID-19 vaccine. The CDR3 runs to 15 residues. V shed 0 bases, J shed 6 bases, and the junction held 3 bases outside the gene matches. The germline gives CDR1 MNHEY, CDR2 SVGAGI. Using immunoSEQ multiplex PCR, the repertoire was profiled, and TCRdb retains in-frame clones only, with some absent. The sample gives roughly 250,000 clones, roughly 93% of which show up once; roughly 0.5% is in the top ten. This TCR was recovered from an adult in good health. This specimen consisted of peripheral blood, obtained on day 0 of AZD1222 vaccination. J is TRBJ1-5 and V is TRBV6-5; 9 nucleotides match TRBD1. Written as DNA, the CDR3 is TGTGCCAGCAGTTACTCGGGGACAGGGCTTCAGCCCCAGCATTTT. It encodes CASSYSGTGLQPQHF.